This record looks at one T cell receptor beta chain sequence and its context. The entry originates in a study of beta chain features in type 1 diabetes. CDR1 is MRHNA, CDR2 SNTAGT, per germline. With 4 bases removed from V and 1 base from J, the gap between germline ends came to 8 bases. The CDR3 runs 14 residues. cDNA synthesis used the whole RNA isolate, giving expressed TCRB sequences. Assay used: immunoSEQ multiplex PCR; TCRdb lists only in-frame clones, some missing. The repertoire includes around 500,000 clones, about an eighth of them detected once, and around 0.05% sits in the top ten. The chain links TRBV6-4 to TRBJ2-1; perhaps D is TRBD1 or TRBD2 (6 bases each). The sample was naive CD4+ T cells from blood. This TCR was sampled from a young woman in good health. The CDR3 nucleotides read TGTGCCAGCAGTGGAGGGGGGTCCTACAATGAGCAGTTCTTC. This gives the protein CASSGGGSYNEQFF.